This TCR beta chain was obtained from a study of T cells in Graves' hyperthyroidism and ophthalmopathy. This clonotype was counted a few times. The antigen is undetermined. From RNA transcripts, TCR beta CDR3 regions were amplified. TCR CDR3 underwent first-round RT-PCR with the HTBI primer set. TCRdb recomputed calls from the multiplex PCR reads with MiXCR, one row per CDR3 protein. The sample lists a few hundred thousand distinct CDR3 sequences; 15% to 20% were seen once. There are 14 residues in the CDR3. Trimming pared 3 bases from V and 2 bases from J, leaving 10 bases between. Germline loops: CDR1 SEHNR, CDR2 FQNEAQ (reference sequence). Whole-study results and caveats: Ophthalmopathy was model-predicted a median roughly 6.5 months pre-onset.

Sequenced sample: blood. This chain uses TRBV7-9 with TRBJ2-5; a weak D match, TRBD2 (6 bases). This sequence was found in a woman aged 18-29 years with Graves' ophthalmopathy. The DNA of the CDR3 is TGTGCCAGCAGCTTTGGGGGGAGTCAAGAGACCCAGTACTTC. Amino acids: CASSFGGSQETQYF.